A selection of T cell receptor beta chains follows, all from one sample in a study of OX40 agonist ivuxolimab in advanced cancers. Repertoires were generated with immunoSEQ multiplex PCR, while TCRdb's copy carries only in-frame clones and drops some. This sample yields roughly 77,000 clones, of which over 75% are seen a single time; around 4.2% belongs to the top ten. Sample: CD4+ or CD8+ T cells sorted from blood, taken in a trial of the OX40 agonist ivuxolimab. The source is an adult with an advanced solid tumor such as melanoma, head and neck, liver or kidney cancer. The conserved cysteine and the conserved F or W are not part of the CDR3 here. D genes are given only for firm matches.

CDR3: ASNRTSGTDNEQF; V: TRBV5-1; D: TRBD2; J: TRBJ2-1
CDR3: ASSLPGQRGTEAF; V: TRBV5-8; D: -; J: TRBJ1-1
CDR3: ASSSRQEGTGELF; V: TRBV7-8; D: -; J: TRBJ2-2
CDR3: ASSRALLATGELF; V: TRBV19; D: -; J: TRBJ2-2
CDR3: ASSFVAYEQY; V: TRBV5-1; D: -; J: TRBJ2-7
CDR3: ASSPFGPNSGANVLT; V: TRBV7-2; D: -; J: TRBJ2-6
CDR3: ASSELAVMGQETQY; V: TRBV25-1; D: -; J: TRBJ2-5
CDR3: ASSVGGQGYEQY; V: TRBV6-1; D: TRBD1; J: TRBJ2-7
CDR3: ASSLGGVRFAF; V: TRBV5-1; D: -; J: TRBJ1-1
CDR3: ASTTRGQGHYEQY; V: TRBV11-2; D: -; J: TRBJ2-7
CDR3: ASSQGPLAPGQGNQPQH; V: TRBV5-4; D: TRBD1; J: TRBJ1-5
CDR3: ASRSGTPSNYGYT; V: TRBV27; D: -; J: TRBJ1-2
CDR3: ASSQDRAVSYNYGYT; V: TRBV4-1; D: -; J: TRBJ1-2
CDR3: ASSYSEGAGGYT; V: TRBV6-5; D: TRBD1; J: TRBJ1-2
CDR3: ASSQSSGRALNEQF; V: TRBV4-3; D: TRBD2; J: TRBJ2-1
CDR3: ASSAYPGRGSYEQY; V: TRBV27; D: TRBD1; J: TRBJ2-7
CDR3: ASSQATGGANVLT; V: TRBV4-3; D: -; J: TRBJ2-6
CDR3: ASSFLNTEAF; V: TRBV5-4; D: -; J: TRBJ1-1
CDR3: AWSWGTGTGGYT; V: TRBV30; D: TRBD1; J: TRBJ1-2
CDR3: ASSLGPATNEKLF; V: TRBV13; D: -; J: TRBJ1-4
CDR3: ATKSQGDYGYT; V: TRBV6-5; D: TRBD1; J: TRBJ1-2
CDR3: ASSYLAGSYEQY; V: TRBV6-5; D: -; J: TRBJ2-7
CDR3: ASSTTSGGADETQY; V: TRBV5-1; D: TRBD2; J: TRBJ2-5
CDR3: ASSLAQGNTGELF; V: TRBV7-9; D: -; J: TRBJ2-2
CDR3: ASSVTGGRNQPQH; V: TRBV6-5; D: TRBD1; J: TRBJ1-5
CDR3: ASSQGLGQGNQPQH; V: TRBV5-1; D: -; J: TRBJ1-5
CDR3: ASSPGLAGFEQY; V: TRBV6-6; D: TRBD2; J: TRBJ2-7
CDR3: ASKEGWQGNTEAF; V: TRBV2; D: -; J: TRBJ1-1
CDR3: ASNGLAGGTGELF; V: TRBV5-4; D: TRBD2; J: TRBJ2-2
CDR3: ASSTEWTGPNQPQH; V: TRBV19; D: -; J: TRBJ1-5
CDR3: ASSLLTGGRQDEQF; V: TRBV7-8; D: TRBD2; J: TRBJ2-1
CDR3: ASSPKQGYTEAF; V: TRBV5-1; D: -; J: TRBJ1-1
CDR3: ASSQGSSYEQY; V: TRBV11-3; D: -; J: TRBJ2-7
CDR3: ASSSAASQQPQH; V: TRBV7-2; D: -; J: TRBJ1-5
CDR3: ASSAGQGYGYT; V: TRBV7-2; D: TRBD1; J: TRBJ1-2
CDR3: ASSYRDRVNTIY; V: TRBV5-6; D: TRBD1; J: TRBJ1-3
CDR3: DPSTGLSNQPQH; V: TRBV10-1; D: TRBD1; J: TRBJ1-5
CDR3: ASRSDKNYGYT; V: TRBV6-5; D: -; J: TRBJ1-2
CDR3: AITPIGGPSYEQY; V: TRBV10-3; D: TRBD1; J: -
CDR3: AWSIPGRVSSPLH; V: TRBV30; D: -; J: TRBJ1-6
CDR3: ASSSGQGRSYEQY; V: TRBV7-8; D: TRBD1; J: TRBJ2-7
CDR3: ASQPGGAGDYNSPLH; V: TRBV5-5; D: -; J: TRBJ1-6
CDR3: ASKGSISNQPQH; V: TRBV6-1; D: -; J: TRBJ1-5
CDR3: AREGFGTEAF; V: TRBV30; D: -; J: TRBJ1-1
CDR3: ASSSQNTEAF; V: TRBV7-9; D: -; J: TRBJ1-1
CDR3: ASVPGTARINEQF; V: TRBV18; D: -; J: TRBJ2-1
CDR3: ASSLSRGGYEQY; V: TRBV27; D: TRBD2; J: TRBJ2-7
CDR3: ASSLNRLAGRYNEQF; V: TRBV5-1; D: TRBD2; J: TRBJ2-1
CDR3: ASSNRQGATNEKLF; V: TRBV6-6; D: TRBD1; J: TRBJ1-4
CDR3: ASSVDTTDTQY; V: TRBV9; D: -; J: TRBJ2-3
CDR3: ASSDIGTLSYEQY; V: TRBV2; D: -; J: -
CDR3: ASSLQGRSQETQY; V: TRBV5-6; D: -; J: TRBJ2-5
CDR3: ASSPMTGGVNEQY; V: TRBV18; D: TRBD1; J: TRBJ2-7